The 7 T cell receptor beta chains below all came from one sample that was sequenced in a study of T-cell memory formation after mild COVID-19. Via MiXCR, TCRdb re-called the 5' RACE reads, giving one row per CDR3 protein. The sample holds approximately 88,000 distinct CDR3 sequences, approximately 25% seen once. The sequenced material came from PBMCs or a T cell subset sorted from them (not recorded which). The receptors come from a young man who had mild COVID-19 (a few samples of this study predate the infection). Cell type and time point are not known.

In DNA, the CDR3 is TGCGCCAGCAGCGGGCCTGGCTCCTACGAGCAGTACGTC. Encoded protein: CASSGPGSYEQYV. This chain joins TRBV4-1 and TRBJ2-7; D gene unclear. The CDR3 contains 13 residues. Trimming left V 5 bases short and J 0 bases short, with 8 bases between. Germline CDR1 is MGHRA and CDR2 is YSYEKL.

The CDR3 reads CAAAKGLPYEQYV. Here the CDR3 DNA reads TGTGCCGCAGCCAAAGGTCTCCCCTACGAGCAGTACGTC. The V gene is TRBV6-2 or TRBV6-3, the J gene TRBJ2-7; D uncertain. The CDR3 runs to 13 residues. Germline CDR1 is MNHEY and CDR2 is SVGEGT. V was pared by 11 bases and J by 2 bases, with 16 bases between.

V and J are TRBV15 and TRBJ1-1, with TRBD1 matching 9 bases. CDR1 and CDR2 (germline): LNHNV, YYDKDF (reference sequence). With V trimmed by 10 bases and J by 3 bases, 12 bases remained unmatched. The CDR3 is 15 amino acids. In DNA, the CDR3 is TGTGCCAGCTCCCTCCGGGGACAGGGATACACTGAAGCTTTCTTT. Protein: CASSLRGQGYTEAFF.

The CDR3 loop reads CASSPLTVNQPQHF. Written as DNA, the CDR3 is TGTGCCAGCAGCCCCCTCACCGTCAATCAGCCCCAGCATTTT. This chain uses TRBV7-9 with TRBJ1-5; D is ambiguous. Germline-derived CDR1 and CDR2 are SEHNR and FQNEAQ (reference sequence). V gave up 5 bases and J gave up 3 bases, with 11 bases separating them. CDR3 length: 14 residues.

This clonotype was detected a few times. This chain joins TRBV6-5 and TRBJ2-5, with D maybe TRBD2 (6 bases). The CDR3 is 14 amino acids. The germline V gene has CDR1 MNHEY and CDR2 SVGAGI. Trimming pared 1 base from V and 2 bases from J, leaving 8 bases between. CDR3 region: CASSYFSGQETQYF. The CDR3 bases are TGTGCCAGCAGTTACTTCAGCGGGCAAGAGACCCAGTACTTC.

The J gene is TRBJ1-6, the V gene TRBV4-1; no firm D call. Germline values: CDR1 MGHRA, CDR2 YSYEKL. This CDR3 is built from 16 residues. Trimming removed 0 bases at V and 0 bases at J, with 6 bases between. The CDR3 coding sequence is TGCGCCAGCAGCCAAGAGGTGCCCTCCTATAATTCACCCCTCCACTTT. This sequence encodes CASSQEVPSYNSPLHF.

There are a few counts of this clonotype. The rearrangement joins TRBV6-2 or TRBV6-3 to TRBJ2-2; D might be TRBD1 (7 bases). The CDR3 covers 15 residues. V gave up 6 bases and J gave up 1 base, with 12 bases separating them. Germline values: CDR1 MNHEY, CDR2 SVGEGT. The CDR3 sequence: CASSQGGRNTGELFF. DNA of the CDR3: TGTGCCAGCAGCCAGGGGGGAAGGAACACCGGGGAGCTGTTTTTT.